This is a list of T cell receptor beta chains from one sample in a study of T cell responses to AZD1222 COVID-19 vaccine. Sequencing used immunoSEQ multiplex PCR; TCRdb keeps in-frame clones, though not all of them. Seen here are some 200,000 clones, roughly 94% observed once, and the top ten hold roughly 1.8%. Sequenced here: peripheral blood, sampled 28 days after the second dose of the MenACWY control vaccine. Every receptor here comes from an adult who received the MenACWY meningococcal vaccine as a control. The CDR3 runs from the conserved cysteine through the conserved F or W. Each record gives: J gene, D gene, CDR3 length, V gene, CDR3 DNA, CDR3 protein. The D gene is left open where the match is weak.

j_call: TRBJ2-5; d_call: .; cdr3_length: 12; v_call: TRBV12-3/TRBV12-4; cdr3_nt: TGTGCCAGCAGTACGGGTGTAGAGACCCAGTACTTC; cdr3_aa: CASSTGVETQYF
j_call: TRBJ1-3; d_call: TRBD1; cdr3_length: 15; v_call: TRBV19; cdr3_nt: TGTGCCAGTAGTAAGGACAGGGCCATTGGAAACACCATATATTTT; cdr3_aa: CASSKDRAIGNTIYF
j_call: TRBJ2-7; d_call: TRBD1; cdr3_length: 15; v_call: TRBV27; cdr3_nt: TGTGCCAGCAGTTTGGATCAGGGGGCCCTATACGAGCAGTACTTC; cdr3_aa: CASSLDQGALYEQYF
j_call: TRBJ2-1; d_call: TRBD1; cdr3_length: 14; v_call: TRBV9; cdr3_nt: TGTGCCAGCAGCGGACAGGGGGCCCACAATGAGCAGTTCTTC; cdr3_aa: CASSGQGAHNEQFF
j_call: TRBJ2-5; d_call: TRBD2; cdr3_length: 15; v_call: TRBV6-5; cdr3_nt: TGTGCCAGCAGTCAGACTAGCGGGCTTCAAGAGACCCAGTACTTC; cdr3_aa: CASSQTSGLQETQYF
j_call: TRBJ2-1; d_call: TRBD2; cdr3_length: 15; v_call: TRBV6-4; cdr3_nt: TGTGCCAGCAGTGAAGGGACTAGCGCCTCCAATGAGCAGTTCTTC; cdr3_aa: CASSEGTSASNEQFF
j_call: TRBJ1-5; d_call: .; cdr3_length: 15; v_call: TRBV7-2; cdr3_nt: TGTGCCAGCAGCTTAATGGTGGGGGGCAATCAGCCCCAGCATTTT; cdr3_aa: CASSLMVGGNQPQHF
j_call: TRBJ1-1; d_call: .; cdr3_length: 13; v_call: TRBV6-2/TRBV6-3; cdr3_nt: TGTGCCAGCAGCTTCGGAGAGAACACTGAAGCTTTCTTT; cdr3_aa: CASSFGENTEAFF
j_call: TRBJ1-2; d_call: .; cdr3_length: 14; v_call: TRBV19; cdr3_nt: TGTGCCAGTGACCACAGAGGTAGGGATTACGGCTACACCTTC; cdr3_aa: CASDHRGRDYGYTF
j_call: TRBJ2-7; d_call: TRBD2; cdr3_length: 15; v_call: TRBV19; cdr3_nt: TGTGCCAGTAGTACTCTCACTAGCGGGAGTTACGAGCAGTACTTC; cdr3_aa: CASSTLTSGSYEQYF
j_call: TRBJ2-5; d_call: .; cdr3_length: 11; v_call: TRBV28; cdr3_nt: TGTGCCAGCAGTTTCAAAGAGACCCAGTACTTC; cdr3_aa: CASSFKETQYF
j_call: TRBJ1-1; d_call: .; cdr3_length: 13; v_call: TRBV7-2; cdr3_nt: TGTGCCAGCAGCTCCCAAGGGGGCACTGAAGCTTTCTTT; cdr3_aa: CASSSQGGTEAFF
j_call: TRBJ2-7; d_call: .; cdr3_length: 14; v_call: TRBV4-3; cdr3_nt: TGCGCCAGCAGCCAGGGGGCACAGAACTACGAGCAGTACTTC; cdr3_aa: CASSQGAQNYEQYF
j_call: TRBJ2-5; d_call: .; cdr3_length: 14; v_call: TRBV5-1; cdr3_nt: TGCGCCAGCAGCGTACGCCCCTGGGGGGAGACCCAGTACTTC; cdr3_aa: CASSVRPWGETQYF
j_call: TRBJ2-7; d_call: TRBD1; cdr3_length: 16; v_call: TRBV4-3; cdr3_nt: TGCGCCAGCAGCCAAGAATCCCAGGGGGCCCTCTACGAGCAGTACTTC; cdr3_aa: CASSQESQGALYEQYF
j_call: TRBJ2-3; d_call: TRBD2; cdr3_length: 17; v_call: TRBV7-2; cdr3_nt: TGTGCCAGCAGCATCTATAGCGGGGGGGGTAGCACAGATACGCAGTATTTT; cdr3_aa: CASSIYSGGGSTDTQYF
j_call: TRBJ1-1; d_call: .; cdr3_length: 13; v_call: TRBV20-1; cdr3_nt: TGCAGTGCTAGTGGGCAGTTGAACACTGAAGCTTTCTTT; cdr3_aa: CSASGQLNTEAFF
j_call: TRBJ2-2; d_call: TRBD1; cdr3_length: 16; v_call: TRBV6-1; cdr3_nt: TGTGCCAGCAGTGAGTTGGGACAGGGAGTCACCGGGGAGCTGTTTTTT; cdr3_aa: CASSELGQGVTGELFF
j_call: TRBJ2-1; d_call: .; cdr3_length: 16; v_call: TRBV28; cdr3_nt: TGTGCCAGCAGCTCCGCTTCTAGCCTAGCCTACAATGAGCAGTTCTTC; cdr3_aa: CASSSASSLAYNEQFF
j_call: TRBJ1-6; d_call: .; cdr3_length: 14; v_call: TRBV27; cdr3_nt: TGTGCCAGCCGGCTGGGGGGTACTGGATCACCCCTCCACTTT; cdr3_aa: CASRLGGTGSPLHF